These T cell receptor beta chains were read from a single sample in a study of blood T cell repertoires in COVID-19. Assay used: immunoSEQ multiplex PCR; TCRdb lists only in-frame clones, some missing. Among around 340,000 clones listed, 75% to 90% were seen once. Sequencing input: peripheral blood. These receptors were taken from a woman aged 55 to 70 with COVID-19, enrolled during active disease. The CDR3 runs from the conserved cysteine through the conserved F or W. Each record gives: clone size, J gene, V gene, D gene, CDR3 DNA, CDR3 protein. A D gene is named only where the DNA matches it firmly. A row's size may be missing; if present it is once, few, many or a size class.

- | TRBJ2-5 | TRBV15 | - | TGTGCCACCAGCAAAGCAGAGACCCAGTACTTC | CATSKAETQYF
- | TRBJ1-2 | TRBV7-2 | TRBD1 | TGTGCCAGCAGCCGGGACAGGGCCGGAGGAGGCTACACCTTC | CASSRDRAGGGYTF
few | TRBJ1-1 | TRBV7-9 | - | TGTGCCAGCAGCCAAAATGGCTACACTGAAGCTTTCTTT | CASSQNGYTEAFF
- | TRBJ1-3 | TRBV6-5 | - | TGTGCCAGCAGAGGAGGGTCTGGAAACACCATATATTTT | CASRGGSGNTIYF
- | TRBJ1-2 | TRBV20-1 | - | TGCAGCGGGAAGGGTGGGGAGGGCTACACCTTC | CSGKGGEGYTF
many | TRBJ2-7 | TRBV7-9 | TRBD1 | TGTGCCAGCAGCTTAGCGCCGGGACAGGGGTCGTTCGAGCAGTACTTC | CASSLAPGQGSFEQYF
- | TRBJ2-1 | TRBV11-2 | TRBD2 | TGTGCCAGCAGCTTAGTTAGCGGGGGGTACAATGAGCAGTTCTTC | CASSLVSGGYNEQFF
- | TRBJ2-4 | TRBV5-1 | TRBD1 | TGCGCCAGCAGCGGGGTGACAGGGTCAGGAAACATTCAGTACTTC | CASSGVTGSGNIQYF
- | TRBJ1-1 | TRBV5-1 | - | TGCGCCAGCAGCTCACTGGAGGGAGGCACTGAAGCTTTCTTT | CASSSLEGGTEAFF
- | TRBJ1-2 | TRBV29-1 | - | TGCCTCGCTACCTCACAGGGAACTAACTATGGCTACACCTTC | CLATSQGTNYGYTF
- | TRBJ2-1 | TRBV6-5 | TRBD2 | TGTGCCGGAACTAGCGGGGGGGCCGACAATGAGCAGTTCTTC | CAGTSGGADNEQFF
once | TRBJ2-1 | TRBV30 | TRBD2 | TGTGCCTGGAGTCAACTAGCGGGGGGGCTCTTAAGGAATGAGCAGTTCTTC | CAWSQLAGGLLRNEQFF
- | TRBJ1-4 | TRBV7-2 | TRBD1 | TGTGCCAGCAGCTTAGTCTTGGGACAGGCAGAGGGACTGTTTTTT | CASSLVLGQAEGLFF
- | TRBJ2-7 | TRBV10-3 | TRBD1 | TGTGCCATCAGTGAGCCGGGACAGGCCCTCTACGAGCAGTACTTC | CAISEPGQALYEQYF
- | TRBJ2-7 | TRBV4-1 | - | TGCGCCAGCAGCCCTCCCCTAACCGGGACAACCACCTACGAGCAGTACTTC | CASSPPLTGTTTYEQYF
- | TRBJ1-1 | TRBV14 | - | TGTGCCAGCAGCCAAGTTTTCGGGAACACTGAAGCTTTCTTT | CASSQVFGNTEAFF
- | TRBJ1-1 | TRBV30 | - | TGTGCCTGGAGACGGGAGTGGGGCACTGAAGCTTTCTTT | CAWRREWGTEAFF
- | TRBJ1-4 | TRBV7-6 | - | TGTGCCAGCAGCTTAGTCGGGGGAAAGGATGAAAAACTGTTTTTT | CASSLVGGKDEKLFF
- | TRBJ2-2 | TRBV5-4 | TRBD1 | TGTGCCAGCAGGTCTGGGACAGGGGGACCGAACACCGGGGAGCTGTTTTTT | CASRSGTGGPNTGELFF
once | TRBJ1-5 | TRBV7-8 | - | TGTGCCAGCAGCAGACTTAGACAGGCTACTAATCAGCCCCAGCATTTT | CASSRLRQATNQPQHF
few | TRBJ1-2 | TRBV4-3 | TRBD1 | TGCGCCAGCAGCCTAGCCTGGGGGGACAGGGGGGATGGCTACACCTTC | CASSLAWGDRGDGYTF
- | TRBJ2-7 | TRBV11-1 | TRBD1 | TGTGCCAGCAGCCCCGGGACAGGGAATATGGGCTACGAGCAGTACTTC | CASSPGTGNMGYEQYF
- | TRBJ1-2 | TRBV6-1 | - | TGTGCCAGCAGTGAGAGGGGGTTCTATGGCTACACCTTC | CASSERGFYGYTF
few | TRBJ2-1 | TRBV7-2 | TRBD2 | TGTGCCAGCAGCCTAGGGGACTACCACAATGAGCAGTTCTTC | CASSLGDYHNEQFF
many | TRBJ2-3 | TRBV4-1 | TRBD2 | TGCGCCAGCAGCCAAAGGGCGAATCTAGCGGGGGGGCTGGATACGCAGTATTTT | CASSQRANLAGGLDTQYF
- | TRBJ1-1 | TRBV10-3 | - | TGTGCCATCAGTGAGTCGTTAGAAACTGAAGCTTTCTTT | CAISESLETEAFF
few | TRBJ2-3 | TRBV12-3/TRBV12-4 | - | TGTGCCAGCACCCCCAGGGGTGCAGATACGCAGTATTTT | CASTPRGADTQYF